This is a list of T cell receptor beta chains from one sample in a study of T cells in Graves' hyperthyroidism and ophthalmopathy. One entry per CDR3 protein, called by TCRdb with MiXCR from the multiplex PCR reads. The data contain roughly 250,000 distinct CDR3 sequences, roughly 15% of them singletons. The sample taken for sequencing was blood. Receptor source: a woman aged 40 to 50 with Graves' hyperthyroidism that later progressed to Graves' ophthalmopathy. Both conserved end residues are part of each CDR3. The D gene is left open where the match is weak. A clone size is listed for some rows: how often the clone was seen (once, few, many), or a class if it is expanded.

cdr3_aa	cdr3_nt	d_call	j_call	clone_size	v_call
CASSLTGPTDTQYF	TGTGCCAGCAGCTTAACGGGACCCACAGATACGCAGTATTTT	-	TRBJ2-3	many	TRBV7-3
CASSSPGQGPSGQYF	TGTGCCAGCAGTTCGCCGGGACAGGGCCCCTCAGGGCAGTACTTC	TRBD1	TRBJ2-7	many	TRBV28
CSARFNWGETQYF	TGCAGTGCTAGGTTCAATTGGGGGGAGACCCAGTACTTC	-	TRBJ2-5	many	TRBV20-1
CSARSGRIETQYF	TGCAGTGCTAGGTCGGGGAGAATAGAGACCCAGTACTTC	-	TRBJ2-5	many	TRBV20-1
CASSVGTGGSAFF	TGTGCCAGCAGCGTAGGGACAGGGGGTTCGGCTTTCTTT	TRBD1	TRBJ1-1	-	TRBV9
CASSRHAGSYNEQFF	TGTGCCAGCAGTCGTCACGCGGGATCATACAATGAGCAGTTCTTC	-	TRBJ2-1	-	TRBV12-3/TRBV12-4
CASSLSARGSPLHF	TGTGCCAGCAGTTTATCGGCCAGGGGTTCACCCCTCCACTTT	-	TRBJ1-6	many	TRBV27
CASSLLKTSGSYNEQFF	TGTGCCAGCAGCTTGCTTAAGACTAGCGGGTCCTACAATGAGCAGTTCTTC	TRBD2	TRBJ2-1	many	TRBV11-2
CASSYLLSEAFF	TGTGCCAGCAGCTATCTCCTAAGCGAAGCTTTCTTT	-	TRBJ1-1	-	TRBV2
CASSLLTGMNSPLHF	TGTGCCAGCAGTTTACTGACAGGGATGAATTCACCCCTCCACTTT	TRBD1	TRBJ1-6	many	TRBV12-3/TRBV12-4
CASSKGLAGDTGELFF	TGTGCCAGCAGCAAGGGACTAGCGGGAGACACCGGGGAGCTGTTTTTT	TRBD2	TRBJ2-2	-	TRBV5-6
CASSLDRGMTNEKLFF	TGCGCCAGCAGCTTGGACAGGGGGATGACTAATGAAAAACTGTTTTTT	TRBD1	TRBJ1-4	many	TRBV5-1
CASSVSVSGDTGELFF	TGTGCCAGCAGCGTATCGGTATCCGGGGACACCGGGGAGCTGTTTTTT	-	TRBJ2-2	many	TRBV9
CASSPRLATIYEQYF	TGTGCCAGCAGCCCGCGGCTAGCGACTATCTACGAGCAGTACTTC	-	TRBJ2-7	many	TRBV7-8
CASSPQGARAEAFF	TGTGCCAGCTCACCGCAGGGGGCTCGCGCTGAAGCTTTCTTT	TRBD1	TRBJ1-1	many	TRBV18
CASSRGLHITDTQYF	TGCGCCAGCAGCCGGGGACTCCATATAACAGATACGCAGTATTTT	-	TRBJ2-3	few	TRBV5-1
CASSEEGVTGRQYF	TGTGCCAGCAGTGAAGAAGGGGTAACGGGTAGACAGTACTTC	-	TRBJ2-4	-	TRBV25-1
CASRNRGRGTEAFF	TGTGCCAGCAGGAACCGGGGCCGGGGCACTGAAGCTTTCTTT	-	TRBJ1-1	many	TRBV6-1
CAIRGGNTEAFF	TGTGCCATCAGGGGGGGAAACACTGAAGCTTTCTTT	-	TRBJ1-1	many	TRBV10-3
CASSFRDRGDEQYF	TGTGCCAGCAGCTTCCGGGACAGGGGAGACGAGCAGTACTTC	TRBD1	TRBJ2-7	few	TRBV7-9
CASSPKPGYEAFF	TGTGCCAGCAGCCCAAAGCCAGGGTATGAAGCTTTCTTT	-	TRBJ1-1	many	TRBV11-2
CASSQDIYSSYEQYF	TGTGCCAGCAGCCAAGATATCTACAGCTCCTACGAGCAGTACTTC	-	TRBJ2-7	many	TRBV4-2
CSARVPDRSHYNEQFF	TGCAGTGCTAGAGTCCCCGACAGGTCCCACTACAATGAGCAGTTCTTC	-	TRBJ2-1	-	TRBV20-1
CASSLRDRGQGITYEQYF	TGTGCCAGCAGCCTCAGGGACCGTGGACAGGGGATAACCTACGAGCAGTACTTC	TRBD1	TRBJ2-7	many	TRBV11-2
CASSLRLSTSSVGGELFF	TGTGCCAGCAGCTTACGTTTAAGTACCAGCAGCGTCGGCGGGGAGCTGTTTTTT	-	TRBJ2-2	many	TRBV7-9
CATSDPRQGPDTQYF	TGTGCCACCAGTGACCCTAGACAGGGGCCAGATACGCAGTATTTT	TRBD1	TRBJ2-3	-	TRBV24-1
CASSPPRGGGQRSHYEQYF	TGTGCCAGCTCACCACCCAGGGGCGGGGGACAACGTTCCCATTACGAGCAGTACTTC	-	TRBJ2-7	-	TRBV18
CSVEFGGWYSNEQFF	TGCAGCGTTGAATTCGGCGGGTGGTATTCTAATGAGCAGTTCTTC	-	TRBJ2-1	many	TRBV29-1
CASSLVGVAIYNEQFF	TGTGCCAGCAGCTTAGTTGGGGTGGCGATCTACAATGAGCAGTTCTTC	-	TRBJ2-1	many	TRBV7-8
CASTTGGDYVQETQYF	TGTGCCAGCACGACAGGGGGGGATTACGTTCAAGAGACCCAGTACTTC	TRBD1	TRBJ2-5	many	TRBV28
CASSLGQRNSPLHF	TGTGCCAGCAGCTTAGGACAGAGAAATTCACCCCTCCACTTT	-	TRBJ1-6	-	TRBV7-9
CASSWGQGDYEQYF	TGTGCCAGCAGTTGGGGACAGGGGGACTACGAGCAGTACTTC	TRBD1	TRBJ2-7	-	TRBV27
CASSEPGGYSNQPQHF	TGTGCCAGCAGTGAACCGGGGGGCTATAGCAATCAGCCCCAGCATTTT	-	TRBJ1-5	many	TRBV2
CASSMGLVSTGELFF	TGTGCCAGTAGTATGGGTCTAGTAAGCACCGGGGAGCTGTTTTTT	-	TRBJ2-2	many	TRBV19
CASSYGLAGSGTTGELFF	TGTGCCAGCAGTTACGGGCTAGCGGGATCTGGGACCACCGGGGAGCTGTTTTTT	TRBD2	TRBJ2-2	many	TRBV6-1
CASRTWAGTSGKQTQYF	TGTGCCAGCAGAACATGGGCCGGGACTAGCGGGAAACAGACCCAGTACTTC	TRBD2	TRBJ2-5	many	TRBV6-1
CASSAGLAHNEQFF	TGTGCCAGCAGCGCGGGACTAGCGCACAATGAGCAGTTCTTC	TRBD2	TRBJ2-1	many	TRBV9
CASPRQGFTDTQYF	TGTGCCTCCCCCCGCCAGGGGTTCACAGATACGCAGTATTTT	-	TRBJ2-3	-	TRBV30
CASSLSQMGGEQYF	TGTGCCAGCAGTTTATCACAGATGGGGGGGGAGCAGTACTTC	TRBD2	TRBJ2-7	many	TRBV28
CASRPSSSGNTIYF	TGTGCCAGTAGGCCCAGTTCCTCTGGAAACACCATATATTTT	-	TRBJ1-3	-	TRBV19